This T cell receptor (beta chain) was sequenced for a study of blood T cell repertoires in COVID-19. Whole-study context: Acute-phase and convalescent COVID-19 samples originated in the United States, Italy and Spain.

The CDR3 runs to 18 residues. The ends lost 6 bases at V and 6 bases at J; junction bases unmatched: 19. Some clones are missing from TCRdb's copy, which holds only in-frame ones; the method was immunoSEQ multiplex PCR. This sample carries more than 300,000 clones, roughly 86% of them seen once, and the ten largest clones take around 7.9%. Seattle patients were enrolled during active infection and followed longitudinally. The chain has TRBV23-1 and TRBJ1-2; TRBD1 matches 10 bases. TRBV23-1 is known as an ORF, though its function is uncertain. The origin of this receptor is a woman in her 70s with COVID-19, enrolled during active disease. The sample was peripheral blood. The CDR3 bases are TGCGCCAGCAGCCCAATGATTCCCCGGGACAGGGGAGGAAATGGCTACACCTTC. Amino acids: CASSPMIPRDRGGNGYTF.